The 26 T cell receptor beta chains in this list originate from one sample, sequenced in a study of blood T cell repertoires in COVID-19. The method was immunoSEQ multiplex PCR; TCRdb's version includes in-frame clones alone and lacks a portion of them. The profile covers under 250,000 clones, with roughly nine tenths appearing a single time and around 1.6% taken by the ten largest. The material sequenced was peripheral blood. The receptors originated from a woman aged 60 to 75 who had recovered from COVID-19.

CDR3 loop: CASSESTGGLTDTQYF. The CDR3 DNA reads TGCGCCAGCAGTGAGTCGACGGGGGGACTCACAGATACGCAGTATTTT. This rearrangement joins TRBV10-2 to TRBJ2-3; 7 bases align to TRBD2. V dropped 0 bases and J dropped 2; count of bases not matched to a gene: 5. This CDR3 comprises 16 residues. In germline, CDR1 is WSHSY, CDR2 SAAADI.

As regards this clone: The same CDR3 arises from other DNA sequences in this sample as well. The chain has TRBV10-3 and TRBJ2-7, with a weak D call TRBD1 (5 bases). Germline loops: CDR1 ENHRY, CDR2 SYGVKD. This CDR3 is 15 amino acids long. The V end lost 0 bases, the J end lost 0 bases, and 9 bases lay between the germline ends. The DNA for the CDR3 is TGTGCCATCAGTGAGTCCAGCGACAGCTCCTACGAGCAGTACTTC. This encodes CAISESSDSSYEQYF.

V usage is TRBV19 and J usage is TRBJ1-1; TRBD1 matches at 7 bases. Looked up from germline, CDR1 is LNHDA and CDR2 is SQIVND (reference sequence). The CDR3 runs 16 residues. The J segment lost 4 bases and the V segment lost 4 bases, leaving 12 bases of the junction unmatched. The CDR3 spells CASSTPDTGVVTEAFF. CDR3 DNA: TGTGCCAGTAGTACCCCGGATACAGGGGTCGTCACTGAAGCTTTCTTT.

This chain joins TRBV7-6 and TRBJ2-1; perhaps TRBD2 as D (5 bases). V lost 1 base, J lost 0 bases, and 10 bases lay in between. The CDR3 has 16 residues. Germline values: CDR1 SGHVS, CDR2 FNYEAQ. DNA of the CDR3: TGTGCCAGCAGCTTAGTTTGGGAGAGCTCCTACAATGAGCAGTTCTTC. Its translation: CASSLVWESSYNEQFF. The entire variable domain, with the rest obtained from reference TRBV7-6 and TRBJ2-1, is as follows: GAGVSQSPRYKVTKRGQDVALRCDPISGHVSLYWYRQALGQGPEFLTYFNYEAQQDKSGLPNDRFSAERPEGSISTLTIQRTEQRDSAMYRCASSLVWESSYNEQFFGPGTRLTVL.

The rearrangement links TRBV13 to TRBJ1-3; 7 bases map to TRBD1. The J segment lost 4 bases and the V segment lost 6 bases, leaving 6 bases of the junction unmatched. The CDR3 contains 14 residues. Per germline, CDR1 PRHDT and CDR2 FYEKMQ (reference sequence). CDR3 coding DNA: TGTGCCAGCAGGGAACAGGGGTTCGGAAACACCATATATTTT. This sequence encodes CASREQGFGNTIYF.

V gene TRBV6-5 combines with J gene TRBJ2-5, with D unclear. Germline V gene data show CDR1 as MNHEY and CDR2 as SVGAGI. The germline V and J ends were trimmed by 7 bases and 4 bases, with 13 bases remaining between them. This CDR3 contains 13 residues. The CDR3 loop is CASTAGSPETQYF. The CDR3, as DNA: TGTGCCAGCACGGCAGGATCACCAGAGACCCAGTACTTC.

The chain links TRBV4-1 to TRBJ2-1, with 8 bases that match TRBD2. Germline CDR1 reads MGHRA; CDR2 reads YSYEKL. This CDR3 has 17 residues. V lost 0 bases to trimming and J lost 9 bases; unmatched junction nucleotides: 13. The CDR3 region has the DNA TGCGCCAGCAGCCAAGATCTGTTAGCGGGGTCGTTTTTTGAGCAGTTCTTC. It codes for CASSQDLLAGSFFEQFF.

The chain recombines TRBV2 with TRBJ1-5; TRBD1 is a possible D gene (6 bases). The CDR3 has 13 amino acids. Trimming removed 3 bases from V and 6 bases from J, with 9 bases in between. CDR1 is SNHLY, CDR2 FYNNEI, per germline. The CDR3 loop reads CASSERGLQPQHF. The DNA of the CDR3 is TGTGCCAGCAGTGAGCGGGGGCTTCAGCCCCAGCATTTT.

The CDR3 region has the DNA TGTGCCAGCAACTCTGAACTACACTCCTACAATGAGCAGTTCTTC. Protein product: CASNSELHSYNEQFF. The chain employs TRBV9 and TRBJ2-1; D is undetermined. This CDR3 is built from 15 residues. Per germline, CDR1 SGDLS and CDR2 YYNGEE. Trimming removed 6 bases at V and 0 bases at J, with 13 bases between.

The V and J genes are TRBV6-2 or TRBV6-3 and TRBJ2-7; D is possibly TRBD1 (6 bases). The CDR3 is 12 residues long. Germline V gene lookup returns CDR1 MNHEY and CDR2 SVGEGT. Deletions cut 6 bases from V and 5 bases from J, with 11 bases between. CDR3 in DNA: TGTGCCAGCAGCAACAGGGATCACGAGCAGTACTTC. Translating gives CASSNRDHEQYF.

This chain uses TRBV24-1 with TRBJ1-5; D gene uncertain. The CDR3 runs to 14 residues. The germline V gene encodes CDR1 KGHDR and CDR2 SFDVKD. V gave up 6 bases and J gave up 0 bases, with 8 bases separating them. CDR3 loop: CATSTTVSNQPQHF. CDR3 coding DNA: TGTGCCACCAGTACAACAGTTAGCAATCAGCCCCAGCATTTT.

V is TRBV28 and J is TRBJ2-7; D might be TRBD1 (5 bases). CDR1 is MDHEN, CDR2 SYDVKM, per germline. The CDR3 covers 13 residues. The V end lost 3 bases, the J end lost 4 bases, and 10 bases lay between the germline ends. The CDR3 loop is CASSFRVTYEQYF. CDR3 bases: TGTGCCAGCAGTTTCAGGGTTACTTACGAGCAGTACTTC.

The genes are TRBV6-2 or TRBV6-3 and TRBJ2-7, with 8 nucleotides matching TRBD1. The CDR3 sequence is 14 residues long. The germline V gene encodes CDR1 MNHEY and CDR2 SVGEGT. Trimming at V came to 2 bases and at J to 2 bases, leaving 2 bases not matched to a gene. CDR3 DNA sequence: TGTGCCAGCAGTTACAGCAGGGGGCCCTACGAGCAGTACTTC. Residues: CASSYSRGPYEQYF.

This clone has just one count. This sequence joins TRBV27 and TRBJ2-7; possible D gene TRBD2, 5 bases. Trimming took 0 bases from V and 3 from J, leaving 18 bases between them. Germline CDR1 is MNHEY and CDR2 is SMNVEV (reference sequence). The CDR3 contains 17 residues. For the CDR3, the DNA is TGTGCCAGCAGTTTATCTGTTAGAGGGAGCCGGGTCTACGAGCAGTACTTC. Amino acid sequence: CASSLSVRGSRVYEQYF.

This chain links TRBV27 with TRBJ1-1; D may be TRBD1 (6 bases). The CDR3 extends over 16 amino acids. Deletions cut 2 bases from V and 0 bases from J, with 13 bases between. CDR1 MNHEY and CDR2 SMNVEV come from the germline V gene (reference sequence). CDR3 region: CASSLRHRGMNTEAFF. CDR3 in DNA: TGTGCCAGCAGTTTACGACATAGGGGGATGAACACTGAAGCTTTCTTT.

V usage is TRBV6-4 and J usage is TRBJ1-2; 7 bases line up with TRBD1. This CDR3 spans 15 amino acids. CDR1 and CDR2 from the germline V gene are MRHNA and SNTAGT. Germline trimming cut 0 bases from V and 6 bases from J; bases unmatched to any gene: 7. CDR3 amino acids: CASSDSFGQVDGYTF. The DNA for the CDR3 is TGTGCCAGCAGTGACTCATTTGGACAGGTTGATGGCTACACCTTC.

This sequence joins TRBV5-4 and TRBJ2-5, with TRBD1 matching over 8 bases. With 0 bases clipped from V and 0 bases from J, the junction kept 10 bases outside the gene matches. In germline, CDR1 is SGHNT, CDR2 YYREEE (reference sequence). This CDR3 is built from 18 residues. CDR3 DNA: TGTGCCAGCAGCTTGGGGGCAGGGGGCCGCCTAAACCAAGAGACCCAGTACTTC. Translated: CASSLGAGGRLNQETQYF.

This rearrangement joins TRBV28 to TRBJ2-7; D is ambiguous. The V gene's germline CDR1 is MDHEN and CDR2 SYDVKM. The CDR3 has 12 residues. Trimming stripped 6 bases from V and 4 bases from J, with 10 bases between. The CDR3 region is CASRYSLYEQYF. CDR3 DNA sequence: TGTGCCAGCAGATACAGCCTTTACGAGCAGTACTTC.

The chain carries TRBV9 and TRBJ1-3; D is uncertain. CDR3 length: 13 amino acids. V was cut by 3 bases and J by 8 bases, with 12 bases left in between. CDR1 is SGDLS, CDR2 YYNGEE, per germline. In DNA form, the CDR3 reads TGTGCCAGCAGCGCCCCCCCGCGAGACACCATATATTTT. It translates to CASSAPPRDTIYF.

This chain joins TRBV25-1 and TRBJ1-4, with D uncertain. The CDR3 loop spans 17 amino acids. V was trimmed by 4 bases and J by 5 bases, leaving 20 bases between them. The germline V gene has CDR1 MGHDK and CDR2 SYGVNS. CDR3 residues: CASSAYQGRETNEKLFF. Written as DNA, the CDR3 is TGTGCCAGCAGTGCGTACCAAGGACGGGAGACCAATGAAAAACTGTTTTTT.

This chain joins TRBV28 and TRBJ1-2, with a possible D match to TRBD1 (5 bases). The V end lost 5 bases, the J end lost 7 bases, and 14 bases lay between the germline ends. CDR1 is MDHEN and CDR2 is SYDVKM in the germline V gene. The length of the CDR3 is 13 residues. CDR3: CASSPQVSGGYTF. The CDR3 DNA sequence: TGTGCCAGCAGTCCACAGGTTTCTGGTGGCTACACCTTC.

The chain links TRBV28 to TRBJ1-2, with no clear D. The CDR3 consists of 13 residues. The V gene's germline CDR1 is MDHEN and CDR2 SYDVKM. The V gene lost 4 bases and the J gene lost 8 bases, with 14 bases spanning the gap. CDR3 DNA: TGTGCCAGCAGTTGGTCCTCGAGGCAGGGCTACACCTTC. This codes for CASSWSSRQGYTF.

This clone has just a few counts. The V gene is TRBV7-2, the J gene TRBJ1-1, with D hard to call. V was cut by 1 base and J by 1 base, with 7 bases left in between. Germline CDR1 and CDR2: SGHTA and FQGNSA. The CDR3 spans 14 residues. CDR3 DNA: TGTGCCAGCAGCTTAGGTCCATCGAACACTGAAGCTTTCTTT. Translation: CASSLGPSNTEAFF.

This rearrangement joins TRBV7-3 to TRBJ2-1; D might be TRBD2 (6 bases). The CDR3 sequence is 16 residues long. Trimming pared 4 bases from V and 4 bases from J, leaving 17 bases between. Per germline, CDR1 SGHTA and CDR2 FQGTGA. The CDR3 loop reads CASSSSRWGVYNEQFF. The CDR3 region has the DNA TGTGCCAGCAGCTCAAGTCGGTGGGGGGTGTACAATGAGCAGTTCTTC.

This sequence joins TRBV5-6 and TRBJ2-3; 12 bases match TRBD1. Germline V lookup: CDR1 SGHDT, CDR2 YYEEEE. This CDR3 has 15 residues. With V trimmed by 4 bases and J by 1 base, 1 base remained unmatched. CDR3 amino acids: CASSRDRGRTDTQYF. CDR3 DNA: TGTGCCAGCAGCAGGGACAGGGGGCGCACAGATACGCAGTATTTT.

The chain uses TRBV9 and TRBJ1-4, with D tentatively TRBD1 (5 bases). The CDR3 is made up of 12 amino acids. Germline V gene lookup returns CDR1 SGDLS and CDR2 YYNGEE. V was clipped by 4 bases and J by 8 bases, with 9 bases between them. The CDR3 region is CASSPKGEKLFF. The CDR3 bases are TGTGCCAGCAGCCCTAAGGGGGAAAAACTGTTTTTT.